The sample holds a few counts of the clone carrying this T cell receptor (beta chain). The antigen remains undetermined. Germline values: CDR1 MNHNS, CDR2 SASEGT. CDR3 length: 13 amino acids. Trimming stripped 10 bases from V and 2 bases from J, with 9 bases between. These data originate in a study of beta chain features in type 1 diabetes. Regarding the study as a whole: The study found that naive, central memory and Treg TCRB repertoires appeared more similar in patients than in healthy donors.

The whole isolated RNA underwent reverse transcription, so sequencing captured expressed TCRB transcripts. The average output of naive, central memory and regulatory T cell samples was approximately 3.7 million reads. Assay used: immunoSEQ multiplex PCR; TCRdb lists only in-frame clones, some missing. This sample has about 620,000 clones, with roughly 16% found just once. Sequenced material: naive CD4+ T cells from blood. The origin of this receptor is a man aged 18 to 29 in good health. This sequence joins TRBV6-1 and TRBJ2-6; D not resolved. This CDR3 reads CANLKAGANVLTF. The CDR3 bases are TGTGCCAACCTTAAGGCTGGGGCCAACGTCCTGACTTTC.